This TCR beta chain stems from a study of shared clonotypes between healthy human individuals. At the level of the study: Three plates each covered CD4 naive and memory; CD8 naive two, CD8 memory one. Study-wide findings and caveats: Clonotypes which were not shared had lower generation probabilities than clonotypes that all four donors shared. For sorted subsets, rarefaction showed incomplete sequencing despite large depth.

The V end lost 5 bases, the J end lost 0 bases, and 12 bases lay between the germline ends. This CDR3 comprises 15 residues. Germline CDR1 SGHTA, CDR2 FQGNSA. To note about this clone: What it recognizes is unknown.

As originally analysed: For the immunoSEQ data, sequences were junction-only without quality scores, so filtering differed. Clones were sequenced by immunoSEQ multiplex PCR, and TCRdb holds only the in-frame ones, with some missing. That table gives V, J and clone size, and the DNA gave D and trimming. The sample lists under 2,000,000 clones, about 95% occurring once. In the naive CD8 group, cells lacked CD45RO and were positively selected for CCR7, so terminally differentiated effector memory CD45RA+ cells were left out. Sequenced sample: naive CD8+ T cells sorted from blood. The chain joins TRBV7-2 to TRBJ2-3; perhaps TRBD1 as D (6 bases). This receptor was identified in a man younger than 30 in good health. The CDR3, as DNA: TGTGCCAGCAGCCCCCGGACAGTAAGCACAGATACGCAGTATTTT. It translates to CASSPRTVSTDTQYF.